A single sample gave rise to the 14 T cell receptor beta chains below, sequenced in a study of human CD8 memory T cell subsets. The TCR beta sequencing libraries came from UMI-labeled 5' RACE. After re-calling the 5' RACE reads, TCRdb lists one entry per CDR3 protein, DNA absent. The sample spans under 6,000 distinct CDR3 sequences; the ten largest clones claim approximately 38%. The sequencing sample was made of CD8+ T cells from PBMCs. These receptors were collected from a human donor in good health.

CDR3 loop: CASSQGGSGNTIYF. This chain connects TRBV28 to TRBJ1-3. Germline V gene data show CDR1 as MDHEN and CDR2 as SYDVKM. The CDR3 sequence is 14 residues long.

The V and J genes are TRBV9 and TRBJ2-2. This CDR3 has 13 residues. Germline V gene data show CDR1 as SGDLS and CDR2 as YYNGEE. The CDR3 spells CASTYDDTGELFF.

CDR3 sequence: CASSMGLAGEQFF. The chain links TRBV7-3 to TRBJ2-1; the D call from TCRdb, TRBD2, cannot be confirmed without DNA. This CDR3 contains 13 residues. Looked up from germline, CDR1 is SGHTA and CDR2 is FQGTGA.

V usage is TRBV11-2 and J usage is TRBJ2-3; the D call from TCRdb, TRBD2, cannot be confirmed without DNA. Germline V gene data show CDR1 as SGHAT and CDR2 as FQNNGV. This CDR3 spans 13 amino acids. The CDR3 reads CASSLRGGDTQYF.

This chain joins TRBV7-8 and TRBJ2-1. This CDR3 comprises 16 residues. Germline CDR1 is SGHVS and CDR2 is FQNEAQ. The CDR3 loop is CASSLVPESSYNEQFF.

According to its frequency, this clonotype is medium-sized. The chain joins TRBV3-1 to TRBJ2-3; TCRdb reports TRBD1, a call that lacks DNA to check it against. CDR1 LGHDT and CDR2 YNNKEL come from the germline V gene (reference sequence). The CDR3 contains 13 residues. This chain's CDR3 is CASSQEGADTQYF.

The V gene is TRBV7-2, the J gene TRBJ2-5. The germline V gene has CDR1 SGHTA and CDR2 FQGNSA. This CDR3 has 13 amino acids. CDR3 sequence: CASSLVSQETQYF.

The J gene is TRBJ2-2, the V gene TRBV11-2; TCRdb names TRBD1, which stays unverified in the absence of DNA. The CDR3 length is 16 residues. CDR1 and CDR2 from the germline V gene are SGHAT and FQNNGV. CDR3 sequence reads: CASSLMGALLTGELFF.

The gene calls are TRBV24-1 and TRBJ2-7; the TCRdb D gene call, TRBD1, has no DNA to confirm it. The CDR3 has 13 amino acids. Germline V CDR1 and CDR2: KGHDR, SFDVKD. CDR3 residues: CATSDSLTGEQYF.

J is TRBJ2-7 and V is TRBV7-9; TCRdb's assignment of TRBD2 cannot be checked, as there is no DNA. Looked up from germline, CDR1 is SEHNR and CDR2 is FQNEAQ (reference sequence). The CDR3 is 16 amino acids. This chain's CDR3 is CASSSILAGGDYEQYF.

The V call is TRBV7-6, the J call TRBJ1-2. This CDR3 has 12 residues. Germline assignment: CDR1 SGHVS and CDR2 FNYEAQ. CDR3 protein: CASSSDSWGYTF.

The J gene is TRBJ2-3, the V gene TRBV7-8; TCRdb's D call, TRBD1, is unchecked because there is no DNA. Germline lookup yields CDR1 SGHVS and CDR2 FQNEAQ. CDR3 size: 15 residues. The CDR3 reads CASSPGQADTDTQYF.

The rearrangement uses TRBV29-1 and TRBJ2-2; TCRdb calls TRBD2, which cannot be checked without DNA. This CDR3 is built from 16 residues. CDR1 and CDR2 (germline): SQVTM, ANQGSEA. The CDR3 sequence: CSVDGVAGGLAGELFF.

The chain carries TRBV6-5 and TRBJ2-7. The CDR3 consists of 14 residues. The germline gives CDR1 MNHEY, CDR2 SVGAGI. CDR3 residues: CASSYSGGSYEQYF.